This T cell receptor (beta chain) was sequenced in a study of blood T cell repertoires in COVID-19. As for the study in general: Sources were T cells, B-cell-depleted T cells, or PBMCs; the material itself was cDNA or gDNA.

CDR1 and CDR2 (germline): SGHAT, FQNNGV. There are 15 residues in the CDR3. Trimming cost V 1 base and J 1 base, with 9 bases left between them. The protocol was immunoSEQ multiplex PCR, while the TCRdb copy is restricted to in-frame clones and leaves out a portion. The sample includes about 200,000 clones, roughly 78% of them seen just once. The sequence derives from an elderly woman with active or convalescent COVID-19. The rearrangement joins TRBV11-2 to TRBJ2-3; D is ambiguous. Sequencing input: peripheral blood. CDR3 nucleotides: TGTGCCAGCAGCTTAGTAAGCTCCCGCACAGATACGCAGTATTTT. Protein: CASSLVSSRTDTQYF.